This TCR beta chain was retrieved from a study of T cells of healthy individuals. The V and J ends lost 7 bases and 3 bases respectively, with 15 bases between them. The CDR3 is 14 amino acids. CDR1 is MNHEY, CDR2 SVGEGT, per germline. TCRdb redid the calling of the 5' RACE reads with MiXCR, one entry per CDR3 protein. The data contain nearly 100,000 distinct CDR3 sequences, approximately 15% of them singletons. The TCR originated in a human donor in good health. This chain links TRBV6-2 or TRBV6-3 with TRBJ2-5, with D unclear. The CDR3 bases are TGTGCCAGCAACAATCTGGCTTTCAAAGAGACCCAGTACTTC. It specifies CASNNLAFKETQYF.